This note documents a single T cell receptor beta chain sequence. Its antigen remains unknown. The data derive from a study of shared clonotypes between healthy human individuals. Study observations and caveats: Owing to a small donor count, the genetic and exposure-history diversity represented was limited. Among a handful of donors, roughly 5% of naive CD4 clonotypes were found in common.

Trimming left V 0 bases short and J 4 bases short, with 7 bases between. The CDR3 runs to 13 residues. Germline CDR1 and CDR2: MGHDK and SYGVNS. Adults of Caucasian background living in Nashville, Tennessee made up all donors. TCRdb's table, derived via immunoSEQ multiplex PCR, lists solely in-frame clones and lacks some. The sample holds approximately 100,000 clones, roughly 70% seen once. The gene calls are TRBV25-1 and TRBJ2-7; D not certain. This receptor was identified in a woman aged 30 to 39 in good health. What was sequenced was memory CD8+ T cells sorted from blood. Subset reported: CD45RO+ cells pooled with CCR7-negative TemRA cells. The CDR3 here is CASSEYQSYEQYF. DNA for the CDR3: TGTGCCAGCAGTGAATATCAGAGTTACGAGCAGTACTTC.